The next 27 T cell receptor beta chains were all read from a single sample in a study of blood T cell repertoires in COVID-19. Produced via immunoSEQ multiplex PCR; TCRdb's table is partial and in-frame only. The table records under 150,000 clones, 70% to 80% of them present only once. Sequencing was done on a sample of peripheral blood. The receptors come from an elderly woman with acute or convalescent COVID-19.

The chain uses TRBV9 and TRBJ1-2, with 8 bases fitting TRBD1. The germline gives CDR1 SGDLS, CDR2 YYNGEE. The CDR3 is made up of 13 amino acids. V lost 3 bases to trimming and J lost 8 bases; unmatched junction nucleotides: 6. CDR3 amino acids: CASSAGQGGGYTF. Written as DNA, the CDR3 is TGTGCCAGCAGCGCAGGACAGGGTGGGGGCTACACCTTC.

The chain has TRBV15 and TRBJ1-2, with TRBD1 matching over 9 bases. The CDR3 runs to 15 residues. V was clipped by 4 bases and J by 5 bases; unmatched bases: 8. Germline V lookup: CDR1 LNHNV, CDR2 YYDKDF (reference sequence). CDR3 in DNA: TGTGCCACCAGCACCGGACAGGGGTTAGGGTATGGCTACACCTTC. The encoded protein is CATSTGQGLGYGYTF.

This clone was observed a few times. This rearrangement joins TRBV29-1 to TRBJ2-5; TRBD1 might be the D (5 bases). Germline CDR1 is SQVTM and CDR2 is ANQGSEA. This CDR3 is built from 13 residues. Trimming removed 3 bases from V and 4 bases from J, with 12 bases in between. CDR3 residues: CSVDRQGAETQYF. CDR3 nucleotides: TGCAGCGTTGATCGTCAGGGCGCAGAGACCCAGTACTTC.

The chain uses TRBV5-1 and TRBJ1-4, with D perhaps TRBD1 (5 bases). CDR1 is SGHRS and CDR2 is YFSETQ in the germline V gene. Trimming took off 4 bases at V and 8 bases at J, with 15 bases between the two ends. The CDR3 totals 14 residues. CDR3 DNA sequence: TGCGCCAGCAGCATCCGGGGGGGTCGGGAAAAACTGTTTTTT. It translates to CASSIRGGREKLFF.

The CDR3 loop reads CASGLESGGYTF. CDR3 nucleotides: TGTGCTAGTGGTTTGGAGTCCGGTGGCTACACCTTC. This chain connects TRBV12-5 to TRBJ1-2; D is uncertain. Per the germline V gene, CDR1 is LGHNT and CDR2 is FRNRAP. Trimming pared 1 base from V and 7 bases from J, leaving 7 bases between. This CDR3 has 12 residues.

Ten or more counts support this clone. The chain couples TRBV4-3 to TRBJ2-7; TRBD1 agrees at 11 bases. The CDR3 loop spans 14 amino acids. Germline V gene lookup returns CDR1 LGHNA and CDR2 YSLEER. With V trimmed by 3 bases and J by 5 bases, 3 bases remained unmatched. The CDR3 region has the DNA TGCGCCAGCAGCCAGGGACAGGGGGACAACGAGCAGTACTTC. Translation: CASSQGQGDNEQYF.

The chain carries TRBV15 and TRBJ1-2, with TRBD1 matching over 7 bases. With V trimmed by 1 base and J by 3 bases, 17 bases remained unmatched. Germline loops: CDR1 LNHNV, CDR2 YYDKDF (reference sequence). The CDR3 has 19 amino acids. CDR3 amino acids: CATSRGNLLQGPTYYGYTF. The CDR3 nucleotides are TGTGCCACCAGCAGAGGGAATCTCCTACAGGGGCCGACCTACTATGGCTACACCTTC.

This chain connects TRBV19 to TRBJ2-7, with D maybe TRBD2 (5 bases). This CDR3 spans 14 amino acids. Germline V gene lookup returns CDR1 LNHDA and CDR2 SQIVND (reference sequence). The V end lost 3 bases, the J end lost 1 base, and 10 bases lay between the germline ends. The CDR3 coding sequence is TGTGCCAGTAGTATGGGGAGCCTTTCCTACGAGCAGTACTTC. It translates to CASSMGSLSYEQYF.

The genes are TRBV6-4 and TRBJ1-1; D unresolved. This CDR3 is built from 13 residues. Germline CDR1 and CDR2: MRHNA and SNTAGT. Trimming stripped 6 bases from V and 1 base from J, with 9 bases between. DNA for the CDR3: TGTGCCAGCAGCGCGGAGAGGAACACTGAAGCTTTCTTT. Its translation: CASSAERNTEAFF.

The chain is built from TRBV5-1 and TRBJ1-1; no clear D gene. Trimming left V 0 bases short and J 4 bases short, with 7 bases between. The CDR3 length is 13 residues. In germline, CDR1 is SGHRS, CDR2 YFSETQ. The CDR3 region has the DNA TGCGCCAGCAGCTTGGAGAGTCGCACTGAAGCTTTCTTT. It encodes CASSLESRTEAFF. Using reference TRBV5-1 and TRBJ1-1 for the parts outside the CDR3, the full variable domain is KAGVTQTPRYLIKTRGQQVTLSCSPISGHRSVSWYQQTPGQGLQFLFEYFSETQRNKGNFPGRFSGRQFSNSRSEMNVSTLELGDSALYLCASSLESRTEAFFGQGTRLTVV.

The chain links TRBV3-1 (or the pseudogene TRBV3-2) to TRBJ2-1; 9 bases align to TRBD2. The CDR3 is 12 residues long. CDR1 and CDR2 from the germline V gene are LGHDT and YNNKEL (reference sequence). With V trimmed by 11 bases and J by 15 bases, 14 bases remained unmatched. CDR3 nucleotide sequence: TGTGCCGCCTCACAGGCCGGGACTAGCTTGTTCTTC. Protein: CAASQAGTSLFF.

The sample holds a few counts of this clone. V is TRBV11-2 and J is TRBJ2-3, with D possibly TRBD2 on 6 matching bases. The CDR3 consists of 15 residues. Trimming left V 5 bases short and J 5 bases short, with 17 bases between. Germline lookup yields CDR1 SGHAT and CDR2 FQNNGV. DNA of the CDR3: TGTGCCAGCAGCCCCCGTGGAGGGCGGGTAGATACGCAGTATTTT. Translating it yields CASSPRGGRVDTQYF.

The chain is built from TRBV6-5 and TRBJ1-3; TRBD1 matches 7 bases. CDR1 is MNHEY, CDR2 SVGAGI, per germline. Trimming cost V 6 bases and J 4 bases; bases outside gene matches: 9. This CDR3 is built from 15 residues. DNA for the CDR3: TGTGCCAGCAGACAACTACAGGGGTCGGGAAACACCATATATTTT. It is translated as CASRQLQGSGNTIYF.

This rearrangement joins TRBV6-2 or TRBV6-3 to TRBJ2-3; tentatively, D is TRBD2 (5 bases). V was pared by 6 bases and J by 1 base, with 11 bases between. The CDR3 covers 14 residues. The germline CDR1 and CDR2 sequences are MNHEY and SVGEGT. The CDR3 DNA is TGTGCCAGCAGCTCTGGACTTGGCACAGATACGCAGTATTTT. Translation: CASSSGLGTDTQYF.

V is TRBV28 and J is TRBJ1-5; D unclear. V was trimmed by 1 base and J by 6 bases, leaving 7 bases between them. Germline values: CDR1 MDHEN, CDR2 SYDVKM. The CDR3 has 13 residues. The CDR3 DNA is TGTGCCAGCAGTTTATTAGTTATTCAGCCCCAGCATTTT. Protein product: CASSLLVIQPQHF.

This rearrangement joins TRBV29-1 to TRBJ1-1; a weak D match, TRBD1 (6 bases). CDR3 length equals 13 residues. The V gene lost 7 bases and the J gene lost 4 bases, with 16 bases spanning the gap. Germline lookup yields CDR1 SQVTM and CDR2 ANQGSEA. The CDR3: CSGQGSGGTEAFF. The CDR3 nucleotides read TGCAGCGGCCAGGGGTCGGGTGGCACTGAAGCTTTCTTT.

This sequence joins TRBV7-6 and TRBJ1-3; the D gene is possibly TRBD1 (6 bases). Trimming took 8 bases from V and 2 from J, leaving 16 bases between them. The CDR3 consists of 15 residues. CDR1 and CDR2 from the germline V gene are SGHVS and FNYEAQ. The CDR3 sequence is CASRGRGGPGNTIYF. The CDR3 nucleotides read TGTGCCAGCCGGGGTCGGGGGGGGCCTGGAAACACCATATATTTT. Filled out from reference TRBV7-6 and TRBJ1-3, the complete variable domain reads GAGVSQSPRYKVTKRGQDVALRCDPISGHVSLYWYRQALGQGPEFLTYFNYEAQQDKSGLPNDRFSAERPEGSISTLTIQRTEQRDSAMYRCASRGRGGPGNTIYFGEGSWLTVV.

The chain has TRBV7-2 and TRBJ1-5; a weak D match, TRBD1 (6 bases). The CDR3 covers 15 residues. Germline V gene sequence: CDR1 SGHTA, CDR2 FQGNSA. The V end was cut by 5 bases, the J end by 6 bases, with 17 bases between. In DNA form, the CDR3 reads TGTGCCAGCAGCCCCGAAGGGGGAAGGGGTCAGCCCCAGCATTTT. Residues: CASSPEGGRGQPQHF.

The chain combines TRBV4-3 with TRBJ1-1; 7 bases align to TRBD1. Unmatched junction bases numbered 3, after V lost 1 base and J lost 13 bases. CDR3 length equals 11 residues. Germline lookup yields CDR1 LGHNA and CDR2 YSLEER. The CDR3 DNA reads TGCGCCAGCAGCCAAGGAGGGGGCGTTTTCTTT. Translating it yields CASSQGGGVFF.

V usage is TRBV11-2 and J usage is TRBJ1-2, with 7 bases lining up with TRBD1. V lost 3 bases and J lost 7; bases outside the gene matches: 8. In germline, CDR1 is SGHAT, CDR2 FQNNGV. The CDR3 has 14 amino acids. The CDR3 sequence: CASSFDRAAFGYTF. CDR3 bases: TGTGCCAGCAGCTTCGACAGGGCGGCGTTTGGCTACACCTTC.

The genes are TRBV10-3 and TRBJ1-6; TRBD1 might be the D (5 bases). V was trimmed by 6 bases and J by 5 bases, leaving 11 bases between them. The length of the CDR3 is 14 residues. Germline V CDR1 and CDR2: ENHRY, SYGVKD. The CDR3 DNA reads as TGTGCCATCAGCGACGCCAGGGATAATTCACCCCTCCACTTT. This encodes CAISDARDNSPLHF.

The V gene is TRBV7-8, the J gene TRBJ2-3; D might be TRBD2 (5 bases). V shed 5 bases and J shed 0 bases, with 12 bases lying between them. The CDR3 contains 15 residues. Looked up from germline, CDR1 is SGHVS and CDR2 is FQNEAQ. The CDR3 DNA follows: TGTGCCAGCAGCAAAAGCGGCACGAGCACAGATACGCAGTATTTT. As protein: CASSKSGTSTDTQYF.

CDR3 in DNA: TGTGCCAGCAGCCGGGGGACAGGGTCCAATGAGCAGTTCTTC. Protein product: CASSRGTGSNEQFF. The rearrangement links TRBV9 to TRBJ2-1; 9 bases fit TRBD1. V dropped 4 bases and J dropped 6; count of bases not matched to a gene: 5. The CDR3 consists of 14 residues. From germline, CDR1 is SGDLS and CDR2 YYNGEE.

This clone was seen a handful of times. The DNA of the CDR3 is TGTGCCAGCAGTGTTGAGAGGATTTCTGGGGAGCTGTTTTTT. This sequence encodes CASSVERISGELFF. The V and J genes are TRBV2 and TRBJ2-2; D is unresolved. Germline assignment: CDR1 SNHLY and CDR2 FYNNEI. The CDR3 totals 14 residues. The V end was cut by 4 bases, the J end by 8 bases, with 14 bases between.

This chain connects TRBV10-3 to TRBJ1-2, with 7 nucleotides matching TRBD1. J lost 4 bases, V lost 5 bases, and 19 bases had no gene match. This CDR3 comprises 18 residues. Looked up from germline, CDR1 is ENHRY and CDR2 is SYGVKD. CDR3: CAISPTGGEGGMGYGYTF. The CDR3 DNA reads as TGTGCCATCAGTCCAACCGGCGGGGAAGGGGGCATGGGCTATGGCTACACCTTC.

The chain combines TRBV7-2 with TRBJ2-1; 7 nucleotides align to TRBD2. V was clipped by 2 bases and J by 6 bases; unmatched bases: 4. Germline CDR1 reads SGHTA; CDR2 reads FQGNSA. The CDR3 covers 14 residues. The CDR3 region has the DNA TGTGCCAGCAGCTTAAATAGCGGGTCCAATGAGCAGTTCTTC. Residues: CASSLNSGSNEQFF.

This clone turned up a few times. DNA for the CDR3: TGTGCCAGCAGCTCCTATTATCGACAGGGTTTGAACACTGAAGCTTTCTTT. This gives the protein CASSSYYRQGLNTEAFF. This chain uses TRBV5-6 with TRBJ1-1; TRBD1 matches 7 bases. Losses at the gene ends were 3 bases for V and 0 bases for J; bases not matched to a gene: 11. Germline values: CDR1 SGHDT, CDR2 YYEEEE. This CDR3 contains 17 residues. Complete variable domain (other parts from reference TRBV5-6 and TRBJ1-1): DAGVTQSPTHLIKTRGQQVTLRCSPKSGHDTVSWYQQALGQGPQFIFQYYEEEERQRGNFPDRFSGHQFPNYSSELNVNALLLGDSALYLCASSSYYRQGLNTEAFFGQGTRLTVV.